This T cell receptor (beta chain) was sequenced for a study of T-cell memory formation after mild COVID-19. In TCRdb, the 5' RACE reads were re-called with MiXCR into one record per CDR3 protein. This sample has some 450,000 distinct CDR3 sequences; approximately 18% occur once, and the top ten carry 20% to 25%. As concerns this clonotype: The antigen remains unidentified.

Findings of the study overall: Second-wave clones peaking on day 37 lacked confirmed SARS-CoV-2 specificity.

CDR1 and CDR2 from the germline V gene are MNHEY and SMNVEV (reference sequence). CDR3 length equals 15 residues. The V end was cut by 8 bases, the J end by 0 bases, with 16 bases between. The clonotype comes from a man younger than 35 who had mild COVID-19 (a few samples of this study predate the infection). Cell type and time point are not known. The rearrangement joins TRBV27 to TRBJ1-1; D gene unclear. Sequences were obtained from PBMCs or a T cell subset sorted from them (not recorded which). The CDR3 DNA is TGTGCCAGCTACCCAACCAGAGTAATGAACACTGAAGCTTTCTTT. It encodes CASYPTRVMNTEAFF.